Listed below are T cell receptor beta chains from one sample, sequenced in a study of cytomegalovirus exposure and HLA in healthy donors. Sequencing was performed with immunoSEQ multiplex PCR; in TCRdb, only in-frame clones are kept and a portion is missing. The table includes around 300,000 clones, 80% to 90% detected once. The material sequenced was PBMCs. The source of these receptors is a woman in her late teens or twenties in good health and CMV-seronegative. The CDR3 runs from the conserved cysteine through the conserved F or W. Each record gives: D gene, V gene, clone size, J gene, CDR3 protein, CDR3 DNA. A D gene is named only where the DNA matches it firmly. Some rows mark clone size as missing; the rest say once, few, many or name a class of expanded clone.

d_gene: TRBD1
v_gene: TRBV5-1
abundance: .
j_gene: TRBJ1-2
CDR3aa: CASSLGQGHGYTF
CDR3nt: TGCGCCAGCAGCTTGGGACAGGGACATGGCTACACCTTC

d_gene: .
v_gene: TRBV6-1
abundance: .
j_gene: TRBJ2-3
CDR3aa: CASGTLDTDTQYF
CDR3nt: TGTGCCAGCGGGACTCTTGACACAGATACGCAGTATTTT

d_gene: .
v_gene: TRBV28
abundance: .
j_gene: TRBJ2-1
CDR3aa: CASSPGWSASSYNEQFF
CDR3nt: TGTGCCAGCAGCCCTGGCTGGTCAGCGAGCTCCTACAATGAGCAGTTCTTC

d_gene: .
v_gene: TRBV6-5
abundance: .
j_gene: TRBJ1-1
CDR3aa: CASSYSNGGTEAFF
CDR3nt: TGTGCCAGCAGTTACTCGAATGGAGGAACTGAAGCTTTCTTT

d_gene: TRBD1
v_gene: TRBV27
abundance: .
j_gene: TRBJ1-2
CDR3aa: CASTHLPGQGSYGYTF
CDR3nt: TGTGCCAGCACTCATTTGCCGGGACAGGGATCCTATGGCTACACCTTC

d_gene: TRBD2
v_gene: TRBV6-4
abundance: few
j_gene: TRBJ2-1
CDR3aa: CASSDSGLAGDYNEQFF
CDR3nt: TGTGCCAGCAGTGACTCCGGACTAGCGGGGGACTACAATGAGCAGTTCTTC

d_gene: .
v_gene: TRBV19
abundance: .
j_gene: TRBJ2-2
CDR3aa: CASSIQHSGTGELFF
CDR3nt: TGTGCCAGTAGTATTCAACACAGTGGCACCGGGGAGCTGTTTTTT

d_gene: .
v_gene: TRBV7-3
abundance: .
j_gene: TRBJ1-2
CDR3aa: CASSPTEGRWVGYGYTF
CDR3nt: TGTGCCAGCAGCCCAACGGAGGGGCGCTGGGTCGGCTATGGCTACACCTTC

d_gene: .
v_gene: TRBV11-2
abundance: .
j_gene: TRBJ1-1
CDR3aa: CASSSTGESANTEAFF
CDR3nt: TGTGCCAGCAGCTCCACGGGGGAATCCGCGAACACTGAAGCTTTCTTT

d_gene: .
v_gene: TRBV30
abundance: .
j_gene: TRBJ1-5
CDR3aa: CAWSVGGGNQPQHF
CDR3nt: TGTGCCTGGAGTGTTGGGGGGGGCAATCAGCCCCAGCATTTT

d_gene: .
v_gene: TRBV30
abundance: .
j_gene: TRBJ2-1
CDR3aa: CAWSDPLGLPVYNEQFF
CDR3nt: TGTGCCTGGAGTGACCCCCTAGGCCTCCCAGTCTACAATGAGCAGTTCTTC

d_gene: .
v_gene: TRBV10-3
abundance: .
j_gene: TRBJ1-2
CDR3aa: CAISESGRSYGYTF
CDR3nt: TGTGCCATCAGTGAGTCTGGCAGATCTTATGGCTACACCTTC

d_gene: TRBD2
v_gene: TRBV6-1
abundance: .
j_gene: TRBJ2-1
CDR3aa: CASSFTGTSMYEQFF
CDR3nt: TGTGCCAGCAGCTTCACCGGGACTAGCATGTATGAGCAGTTCTTC

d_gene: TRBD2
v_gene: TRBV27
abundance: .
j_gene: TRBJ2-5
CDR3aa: CASTGGSVETQYF
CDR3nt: TGTGCCAGCACTGGCGGGAGCGTAGAGACCCAGTACTTC

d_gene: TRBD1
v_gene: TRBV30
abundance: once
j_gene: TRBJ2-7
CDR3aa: CAWIRGQTSGEQYF
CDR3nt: TGTGCCTGGATCAGGGGACAGACCTCTGGGGAGCAGTACTTC

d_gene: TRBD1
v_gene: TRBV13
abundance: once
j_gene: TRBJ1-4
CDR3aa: CASSVTGTGKREKLFF
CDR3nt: TGTGCCAGCAGCGTAACCGGGACAGGGAAAAGGGAAAAACTGTTTTTT

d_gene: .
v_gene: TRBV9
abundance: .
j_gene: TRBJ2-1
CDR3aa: CASSPDSPSYNEQFF
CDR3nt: TGTGCCAGCAGCCCTGACTCCCCCTCCTACAATGAGCAGTTCTTC

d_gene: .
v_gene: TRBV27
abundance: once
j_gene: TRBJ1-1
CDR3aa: CASSLSSTGRAEAFF
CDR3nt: TGTGCCAGCAGTTTATCAAGTACAGGGAGGGCTGAAGCTTTCTTT

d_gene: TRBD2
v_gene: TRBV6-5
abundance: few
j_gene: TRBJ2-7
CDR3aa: CASSYEREGYEQYF
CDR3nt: TGTGCCAGCAGTTACGAGCGGGAGGGGTACGAGCAGTACTTC

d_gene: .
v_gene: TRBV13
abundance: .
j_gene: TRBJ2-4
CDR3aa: CASSSTRGKNIQYF
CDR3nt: TGTGCCAGCAGCTCTACCAGGGGCAAAAACATTCAGTACTTC

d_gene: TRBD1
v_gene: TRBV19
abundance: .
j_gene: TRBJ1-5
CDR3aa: CASSPTGDFSQPQHF
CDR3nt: TGTGCCAGTAGTCCAACAGGGGACTTCAGCCAGCCCCAGCATTTT

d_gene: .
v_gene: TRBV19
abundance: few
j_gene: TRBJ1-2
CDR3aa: CASSPDRARGYTF
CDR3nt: TGTGCCAGTAGTCCCGACAGAGCTCGAGGCTACACCTTC

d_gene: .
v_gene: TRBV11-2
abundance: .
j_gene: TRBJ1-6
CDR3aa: CASSLETQGYSPLHF
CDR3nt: TGTGCCAGCAGCTTAGAAACCCAGGGATATTCACCCCTCCACTTT

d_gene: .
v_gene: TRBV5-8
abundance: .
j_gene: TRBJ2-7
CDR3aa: CASSKGVRGGYEQYF
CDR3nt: TGTGCCAGCAGTAAAGGAGTCAGGGGCGGATACGAGCAGTACTTC

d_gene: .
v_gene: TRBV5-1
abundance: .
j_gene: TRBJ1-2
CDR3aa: CASSFNRDSYGYTF
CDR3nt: TGCGCCAGCAGCTTCAACCGGGACTCTTATGGCTACACCTTC

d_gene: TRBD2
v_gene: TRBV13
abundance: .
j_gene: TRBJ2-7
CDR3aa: CASSNTSGGQSGRQYF
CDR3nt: TGTGCCAGCAGCAACACCTCGGGGGGGCAATCGGGCCGGCAGTACTTC

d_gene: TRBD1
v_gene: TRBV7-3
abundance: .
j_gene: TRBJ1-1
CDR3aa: CASSSGGWDTEAFF
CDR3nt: TGTGCCAGCAGCTCAGGGGGTTGGGACACTGAAGCTTTCTTT

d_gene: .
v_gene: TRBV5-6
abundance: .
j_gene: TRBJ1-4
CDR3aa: CASSLAGVHEKLFF
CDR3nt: TGTGCCAGCAGCTTGGCGGGGGTGCATGAAAAACTGTTTTTT

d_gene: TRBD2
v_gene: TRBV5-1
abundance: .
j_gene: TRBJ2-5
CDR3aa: CASSLISGAETQYF
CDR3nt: TGCGCCAGCAGTCTTATTAGCGGGGCGGAGACCCAGTACTTC

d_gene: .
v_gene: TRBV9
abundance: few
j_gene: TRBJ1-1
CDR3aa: CASSVGGGRTEAFF
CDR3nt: TGTGCCAGCAGCGTAGGAGGAGGTCGAACTGAAGCTTTCTTT

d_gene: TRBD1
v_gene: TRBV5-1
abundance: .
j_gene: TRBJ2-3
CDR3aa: CASSLNAGGTDTQYF
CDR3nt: TGCGCCAGCAGCTTGAACGCAGGGGGAACAGATACGCAGTATTTT

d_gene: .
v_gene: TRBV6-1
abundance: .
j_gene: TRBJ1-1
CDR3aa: CASSDLYSSEAFF
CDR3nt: TGTGCCAGCAGTGATTTGTACAGCTCTGAAGCTTTCTTT

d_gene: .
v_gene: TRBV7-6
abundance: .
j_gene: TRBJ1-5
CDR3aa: CASSRWSNQPQHF
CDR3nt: TGTGCCAGCAGTCGGTGGAGCAATCAGCCCCAGCATTTT

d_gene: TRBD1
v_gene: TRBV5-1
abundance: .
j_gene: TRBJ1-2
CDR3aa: CASSLRQGDGYTF
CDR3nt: TGCGCCAGCAGCCTGAGACAGGGTGATGGCTACACCTTC

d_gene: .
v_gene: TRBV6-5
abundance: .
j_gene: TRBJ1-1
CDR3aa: CASSYGGTYTEAFF
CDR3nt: TGTGCCAGCAGCTATGGAGGGACTTACACTGAAGCTTTCTTT

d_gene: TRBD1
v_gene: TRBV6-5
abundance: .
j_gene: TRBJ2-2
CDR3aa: CASSPRQGRGGELFF
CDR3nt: TGTGCCAGCAGTCCCAGACAGGGCAGGGGCGGGGAGCTGTTTTTT

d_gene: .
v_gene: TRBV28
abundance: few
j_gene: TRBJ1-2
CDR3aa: CANSGLEGYTF
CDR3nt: TGTGCCAACTCAGGGCTAGAGGGCTACACCTTC

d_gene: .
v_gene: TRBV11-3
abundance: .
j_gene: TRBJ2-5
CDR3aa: CASSSTLRDWQETQYF
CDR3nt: TGTGCCAGCAGCTCAACTCTCCGGGACTGGCAAGAGACCCAGTACTTC

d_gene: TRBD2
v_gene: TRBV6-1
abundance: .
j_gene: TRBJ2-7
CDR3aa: CASSLTSGRSEQYF
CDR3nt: TGTGCCAGCAGCCTGACTAGCGGGAGATCCGAGCAGTACTTC

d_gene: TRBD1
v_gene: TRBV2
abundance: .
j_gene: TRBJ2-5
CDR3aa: CASGTDRPETQYF
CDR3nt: TGTGCCAGCGGAACGGACAGGCCAGAGACCCAGTACTTC

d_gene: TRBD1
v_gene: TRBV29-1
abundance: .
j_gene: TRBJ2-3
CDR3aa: CSVGDRGTDTQYF
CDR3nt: TGCAGCGTTGGGGACAGGGGCACAGATACGCAGTATTTT

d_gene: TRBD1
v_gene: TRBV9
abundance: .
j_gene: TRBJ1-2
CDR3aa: CASTMTITGDRYYGYTF
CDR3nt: TGTGCCAGCACCATGACGATTACAGGGGATAGGTACTATGGCTACACCTTC

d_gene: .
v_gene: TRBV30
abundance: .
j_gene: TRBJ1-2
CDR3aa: CAWRDRRRSYGYTF
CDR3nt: TGTGCCTGGAGAGACCGGAGACGGAGCTATGGCTACACCTTC

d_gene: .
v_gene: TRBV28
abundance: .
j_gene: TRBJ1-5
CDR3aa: CASSSSWPQHF
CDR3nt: TGTGCCAGCAGTTCGAGTTGGCCCCAGCATTTT

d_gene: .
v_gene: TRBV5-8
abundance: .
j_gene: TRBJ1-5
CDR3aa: CASSELPNFNQPQHF
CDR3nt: TGTGCCAGCAGCGAACTCCCGAACTTCAATCAGCCCCAGCATTTT